The following is a TCR beta chain sequence with its context. Its antigen is as yet unknown. A multiplex PCR was run with 60 Vbeta primers and 13 Jbeta primers. TCRdb keeps only in-frame clones here, not all; method: immunoSEQ multiplex PCR. The top ten hold about 0.21% of the sample, which has approximately 180,000 clones, approximately 84% seen once. This entry belongs to a study of cytomegalovirus exposure and HLA in healthy donors. General study results and limits: What a later analysis showed was that several of the most significant clusters appeared linked to common viral pathogens.

The germline V gene encodes CDR1 GTSNPN and CDR2 SVGIG (reference sequence). Between the trimmed V and J ends, which lost 2 bases and 7 bases, there was a span of 12 bases. This CDR3 contains 14 residues. The gene calls are TRBV30 and TRBJ1-6, with a possible D match to TRBD1 (5 bases). The specimen was PBMCs. The receptor comes from a girl under three years old in good health and CMV-seronegative. The CDR3 protein is CAWSPGTLNSPLHF. CDR3 nucleotides: TGTGCCTGGAGTCCCGGGACTTTAAATTCACCCCTCCACTTT. The entire variable domain, with the rest obtained from reference TRBV30 and TRBJ1-6, is as follows: SQTIHQWPATLVQPVGSPLSLECTVEGTSNPNLYWYRQAAGRGLQLLFYSVGIGQISSEVPQNLSASRPQDRQFILSSKKLLLSDSGFYLCAWSPGTLNSPLHFGNGTRLTVT.